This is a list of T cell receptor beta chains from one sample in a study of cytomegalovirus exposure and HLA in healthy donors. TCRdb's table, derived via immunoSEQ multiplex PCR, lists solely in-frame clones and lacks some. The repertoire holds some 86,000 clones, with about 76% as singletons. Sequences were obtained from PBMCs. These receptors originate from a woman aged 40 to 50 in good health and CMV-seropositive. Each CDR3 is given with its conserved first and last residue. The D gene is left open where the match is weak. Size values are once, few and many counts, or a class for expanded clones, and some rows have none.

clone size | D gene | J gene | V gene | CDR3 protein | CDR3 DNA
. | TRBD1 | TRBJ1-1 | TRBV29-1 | CSVDGTGVNTEAFF | TGCAGCGTTGACGGGACAGGCGTTAACACTGAAGCTTTCTTT
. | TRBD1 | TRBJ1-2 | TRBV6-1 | CASSLHRGAPYGYTF | TGTGCCAGCAGTCTACACAGGGGAGCTCCCTATGGCTACACCTTC
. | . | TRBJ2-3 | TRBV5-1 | CASSLWGEGTDTQYF | TGCGCCAGCAGCTTGTGGGGAGAGGGCACAGATACGCAGTATTTT
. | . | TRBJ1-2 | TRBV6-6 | CASSYSRSGYTF | TGTGCCAGCAGTTACTCCAGGTCCGGCTACACCTTC
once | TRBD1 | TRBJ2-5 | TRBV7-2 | CASSLLVGGETQYF | TGTGCCAGCAGCTTATTGGTAGGGGGCGAGACCCAGTACTTC
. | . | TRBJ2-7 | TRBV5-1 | CASSGDRLGLRPTNYEQYF | TGCGCCAGCAGCGGGGACAGGCTGGGACTACGGCCCACCAACTACGAGCAGTACTTC
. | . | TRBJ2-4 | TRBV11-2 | CASSVKNIQYF | TGTGCCAGCAGCGTAAAAAACATTCAGTACTTC
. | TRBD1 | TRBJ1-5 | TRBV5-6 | CASSLAQGANQPQHF | TGTGCCAGCAGCTTGGCCCAGGGGGCCAATCAGCCCCAGCATTTT
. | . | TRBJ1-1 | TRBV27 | CASSLWVGEDTEAFF | TGTGCCAGCAGTTTATGGGTGGGGGAGGACACTGAAGCTTTCTTT
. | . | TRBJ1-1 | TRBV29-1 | CSSRGRGTEAFF | TGCAGCTCCCGGGGCCGGGGGACTGAAGCTTTCTTT
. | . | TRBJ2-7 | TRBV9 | CASSVSSGSYSSYEQYF | TGTGCCAGCAGCGTTTCGTCAGGGTCCTATAGCTCCTACGAGCAGTACTTC
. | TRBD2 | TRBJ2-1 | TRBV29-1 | CSTRAGTSGFREQFF | TGCAGCACCCGAGCCGGGACTAGCGGTTTCCGGGAGCAGTTCTTC
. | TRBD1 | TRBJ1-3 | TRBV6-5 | CASTLYRGPGNTIYF | TGTGCCAGCACCCTTTACAGGGGGCCTGGAAACACCATATATTTT
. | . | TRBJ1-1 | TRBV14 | CASSQEIQTNTEAFF | TGTGCCAGCAGCCAAGAGATACAGACGAACACTGAAGCTTTCTTT
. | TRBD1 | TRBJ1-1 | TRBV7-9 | CASRPGQLNTEAFF | TGTGCCAGCAGACCGGGACAGCTGAACACTGAAGCTTTCTTT
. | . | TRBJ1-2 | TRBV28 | CATLPGQSGYTF | TGTGCCACTCTACCTGGACAAAGTGGCTACACCTTC
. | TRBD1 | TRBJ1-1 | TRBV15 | CATSREGQGRGITEAFF | TGTGCCACCAGCAGAGAGGGACAGGGCAGAGGGATCACTGAAGCTTTCTTT
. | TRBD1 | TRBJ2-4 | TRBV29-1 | CSVGPSGTGGNIQYF | TGCAGCGTTGGTCCCTCCGGGACAGGGGGGAACATTCAGTACTTC
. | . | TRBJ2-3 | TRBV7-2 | CASSLNPVLTGIRTDTQYF | TGTGCCAGCAGCTTAAATCCCGTCCTTACCGGGATCCGCACAGATACGCAGTATTTT
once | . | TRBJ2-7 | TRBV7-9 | CSSSPVEVEQYF | TGTTCCAGCAGCCCAGTGGAGGTCGAGCAGTACTTC
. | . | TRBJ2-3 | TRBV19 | CASSIGGVSTDTQYF | TGTGCCAGTAGTATAGGCGGGGTCAGCACAGATACGCAGTATTTT
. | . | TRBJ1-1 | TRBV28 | CASTLAGGTEAFF | TGTGCCAGCACCCTCGCGGGTGGCACTGAAGCTTTCTTT
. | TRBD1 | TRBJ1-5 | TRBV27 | CASSGQGGGQPQHF | TGTGCCAGCAGCGGACAGGGCGGGGGTCAGCCCCAGCATTTT
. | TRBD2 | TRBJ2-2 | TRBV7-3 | CASRTSGHTGELFF | TGTGCCAGCCGGACTAGCGGCCACACCGGGGAGCTGTTTTTT
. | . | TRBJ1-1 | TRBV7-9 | CASSYGQTEAFF | TGTGCCAGCAGCTACGGACAAACTGAAGCTTTCTTT
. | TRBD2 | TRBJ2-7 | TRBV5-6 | CASSYTGLAGVEQYF | TGTGCCAGCAGCTATACGGGACTAGCGGGAGTCGAGCAGTACTTC
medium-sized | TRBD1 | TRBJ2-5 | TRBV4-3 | CASSHTYTGAQYQETQYF | TGCGCCAGCAGCCACACTTACACAGGGGCGCAGTACCAAGAGACCCAGTACTTC
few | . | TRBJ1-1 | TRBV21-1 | CASSRTGRHSGHMNTEAFF | TGTGCCAGCAGCCGGACAGGCCGCCATTCCGGCCACATGAACACTGAAGCTTTCTTT
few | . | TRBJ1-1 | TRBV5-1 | CASQEALNTEAFF | TGCGCCAGTCAGGAGGCTCTGAACACTGAAGCTTTCTTT
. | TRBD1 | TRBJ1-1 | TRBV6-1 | CASRQYTGVTEAFF | TGTGCCAGCAGGCAATACACAGGGGTGACTGAAGCTTTCTTT
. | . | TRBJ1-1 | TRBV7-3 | CASSAGNTEAFF | TGTGCCAGCTCGGCGGGGAACACTGAAGCTTTCTTT
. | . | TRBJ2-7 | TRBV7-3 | CASSFRATGINEQYF | TGTGCCAGCAGCTTTCGTGCAACGGGAATCAACGAGCAGTACTTC
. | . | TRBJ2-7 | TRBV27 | CASSLSGGAKEQYF | TGTGCCAGCAGTTTATCCGGCGGGGCTAAGGAGCAGTACTTC
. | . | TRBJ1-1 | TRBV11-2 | CASSQWGSHDPDTTEAFF | TGTGCCAGCAGCCAGTGGGGCAGCCACGATCCGGATACCACTGAAGCTTTCTTT
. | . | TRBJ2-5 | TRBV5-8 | CASSLAGTHGETQYF | TGTGCCAGCAGCTTGGCCGGGACTCATGGAGAGACCCAGTACTTC
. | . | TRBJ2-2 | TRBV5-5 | CASSWASFANTGELFF | TGTGCCAGCAGCTGGGCCTCGTTCGCGAACACCGGGGAGCTGTTTTTT
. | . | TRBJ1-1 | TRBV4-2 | CASSLRVQRDTEAFF | TGTGCCAGCAGCCTAAGAGTACAGAGGGACACTGAAGCTTTCTTT
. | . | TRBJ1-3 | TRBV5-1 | CASSGQGYGNTIYF | TGCGCCAGCAGCGGTCAGGGTTATGGAAACACCATATATTTT
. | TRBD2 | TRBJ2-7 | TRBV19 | CASSNLAASGEQYF | TGTGCCAGTAGCAATCTAGCGGCCTCGGGGGAGCAGTACTTC
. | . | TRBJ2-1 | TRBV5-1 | CASNKLLGPQNEQFF | TGCGCCAGCAATAAACTCCTGGGGCCTCAGAATGAGCAGTTCTTC
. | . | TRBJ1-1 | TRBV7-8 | CASSLSQGHVEEAFF | TGTGCCAGCAGCTTATCACAGGGCCACGTCGAGGAAGCTTTCTTT
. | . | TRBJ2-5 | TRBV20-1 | CSASYQETQYF | TGCAGTGCTAGTTATCAAGAGACCCAGTACTTC
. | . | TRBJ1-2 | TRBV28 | CASTEFRGVVGYTF | TGTGCCAGCACCGAATTTCGGGGGGTCGTGGGCTACACCTTC
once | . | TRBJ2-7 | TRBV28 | CASSSPSYEQYF | TGTGCCAGCAGTTCGCCTAGTTACGAGCAGTACTTC
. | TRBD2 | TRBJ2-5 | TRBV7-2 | CASSPLRLAGEETQYF | TGTGCCAGCAGCCCCCTTCGGCTAGCGGGGGAAGAGACCCAGTACTTC
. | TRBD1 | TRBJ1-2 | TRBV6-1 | CASSEDRGRGYGYTF | TGTGCCAGCAGTGAAGACAGGGGTAGGGGCTATGGCTACACCTTC
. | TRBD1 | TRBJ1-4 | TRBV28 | CASSTGQGGVGYNEKLFF | TGTGCCAGCAGCACCGGACAGGGAGGCGTTGGATATAATGAAAAACTGTTTTTT
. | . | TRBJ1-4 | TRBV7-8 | CASSFGLQSSEKLFF | TGTGCCAGCAGCTTTGGACTGCAGTCGTCTGAAAAACTGTTTTTT
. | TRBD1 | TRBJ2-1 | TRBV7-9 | CAIQGNSDEQFF | TGTGCCATACAGGGGAATAGCGATGAGCAGTTCTTC